A single sample gave rise to the 5 T cell receptor beta chains below, sequenced in a study of cytomegalovirus exposure and HLA in healthy donors (dated by TCRdb to between 2016 and 2019). The library was obtained by the immunoSEQ multiplex PCR assay. For the multiplex PCR, a mixture combining 60 forward primers for TCR Vbeta segments and 13 reverse primers for TCR Jbeta segments was used. The clones in this table, taken by TCRdb from immuneACCESS, are in-frame only. Not every clone is retained; where verified, under half of the shortfall comes from an unresolved V gene, and the cause of the rest is unknown. The table for this sample lists about 280,000 clones; around nine tenths of them were counted only once. The ten largest clonotypes hold about 2% of the sample. Sequenced material: PBMCs. All receptors come from a woman aged 18-29 years in good health and CMV-seronegative.

This rearrangement joins TRBV6-4 to TRBJ2-3; 8 bases map to TRBD1. The germline V gene encodes CDR1 MRHNA and CDR2 SNTAGT. This CDR3 is 15 amino acids long. V was pared by 3 bases and J by 2 bases, with 4 bases of the junction left unmatched. The CDR3 nucleotides are TGTGCCAGCAGTGAGTCGACAGGGGCCACAGATACGCAGTATTTT. Its protein is CASSESTGATDTQYF.

V usage is TRBV2 and J usage is TRBJ2-5, with 8 nucleotides matching TRBD2. This CDR3 spans 13 amino acids. Germline trimming cut 6 bases from V and 6 bases from J; bases unmatched to any gene: 6. CDR1 is SNHLY, CDR2 FYNNEI, per germline. The CDR3 is CASSGGAIQTQYF. CDR3 nucleotide sequence: TGTGCCAGCAGCGGGGGGGCCATCCAGACCCAGTACTTC.

The sample holds a few counts of this clone. The chain combines TRBV4-1 with TRBJ2-7, with TRBD1 matching over 8 bases. J lost 0 bases, V lost 0 bases, and 4 bases had no gene match. This CDR3 is 16 amino acids long. Germline V gene sequence: CDR1 MGHRA, CDR2 YSYEKL. The CDR3 sequence: CASSQDTGGSSYEQYF. DNA for the CDR3: TGCGCCAGCAGCCAAGATACAGGGGGTAGCTCCTACGAGCAGTACTTC.

V and J are TRBV4-1 and TRBJ1-2; TRBD1 matches 7 bases. CDR1 is MGHRA, CDR2 YSYEKL, per germline. The CDR3 runs to 16 residues. V gave up 4 bases and J gave up 0 bases; unmatched junction bases: 8. The CDR3 here is CASSPQWGTANYGYTF. The CDR3 DNA follows: TGCGCCAGCAGCCCCCAATGGGGGACAGCTAACTATGGCTACACCTTC.

This chain joins TRBV6-5 and TRBJ2-2, with D perhaps matching TRBD2 (5 bases). Germline CDR1 is MNHEY and CDR2 is SVGAGI. Trimming pared 3 bases from V and 1 base from J, leaving 9 bases between. This CDR3 comprises 15 residues. CDR3: CASSYRGQNTGELFF. In DNA, the CDR3 is TGTGCCAGCAGTTATCGAGGGCAGAACACCGGGGAGCTGTTTTTT.